This T cell receptor (beta chain) was sequenced during a study of cytomegalovirus exposure and HLA in healthy donors. General study results and limits: Further analysis, carried out later, found HLA-associated TCR beta chains more clonally expanded than equally common other chains. Several of the most significant clusters were apparently associated with common viral pathogens in a later analysis.

The CDR3 totals 16 residues. Germline V gene data show CDR1 as LNHDA and CDR2 as SQIVND (reference sequence). Trimming removed 1 base from V and 4 bases from J, with 16 bases in between. PCR used 60 Vbeta primers and 13 Jbeta primers. Repertoires were generated with immunoSEQ multiplex PCR, while TCRdb's copy carries only in-frame clones and drops some. The sample shows 150,000 to 200,000 clones, 75% of them seen only once. In regard to this clone: The antigen is not known.

This TCR derives from a male donor in good health and CMV-seronegative. Sequencing input: PBMCs. The V call is TRBV19, the J call TRBJ1-1; weak D call: TRBD1 (5 bases). In nucleotides, the CDR3 is TGTGCCAGTAGTATAGGCATCGTGGGGCCGAGCACTGAAGCTTTCTTT. It is translated as CASSIGIVGPSTEAFF.